The next 3 T cell receptor beta chains were all read from a single sample in a study of T cell responses to AZD1222 COVID-19 vaccine. Assay: immunoSEQ multiplex PCR; the TCRdb copy retains only in-frame clones and omits some. The data contain approximately 170,000 clones, about 91% of them singletons. The sample here was peripheral blood, taken 28 days after the second AZD1222 dose. These receptors were taken from an adult who received the AZD1222 COVID-19 vaccine.

The chain is built from TRBV5-4 and TRBJ1-2; TRBD1 matches at 9 bases. Germline trimming cut 0 bases from V and 10 bases from J; bases unmatched to any gene: 10. This CDR3 spans 15 amino acids. CDR1 and CDR2 from the germline V gene are SGHNT and YYREEE (reference sequence). CDR3 nucleotides: TGTGCCAGCAGCTTGGCCCCAGGGACAGGGTCCTTCTACACCTTC. Translating it yields CASSLAPGTGSFYTF.

This chain connects TRBV20-1 to TRBJ1-5; D gene ambiguous. The CDR3 extends over 15 amino acids. Trimming shortened V by 3 bases and J by 8 bases, and 20 bases separated the two germline ends. Per germline, CDR1 DFQATT and CDR2 SNEGSKA (reference sequence). The DNA for the CDR3 is TGCAGTGCTAGTGCCCTGGGAGGTTTTAGGGAGCCCCAGCATTTT. Translated: CSASALGGFREPQHF.

The chain uses TRBV29-1 and TRBJ1-5; tentative D call: TRBD1 (6 bases). This CDR3 region has 13 residues. The V end was cut by 4 bases, the J end by 4 bases, with 11 bases between. The germline V gene has CDR1 SQVTM and CDR2 ANQGSEA. The chain's CDR3 is CSVGQGGNQPQHF. CDR3 sequence (DNA): TGCAGCGTTGGTCAAGGGGGTAATCAGCCCCAGCATTTT.